This T cell receptor (beta chain) came from a study of blood T cell repertoires in COVID-19. The overall study: Spain, Italy and the United States supplied samples that represented acute and convalescent COVID-19. T cells, B-cell-depleted T cells, or PBMCs supplied cDNA or gDNA.

This CDR3 is built from 16 residues. CDR1 LNHDA and CDR2 SQIVND come from the germline V gene (reference sequence). V shed 0 bases and J 6 bases; nucleotides not matched to a gene: 10. How the authors handled the data: How many nucleated cells were present was estimated from reference gene primer amplification. Only in-frame clones appear in the TCRdb table, and some are missing; sequencing was by immunoSEQ multiplex PCR. V, J and clone size are those of that table, while D and trimming were read from the DNA. The sample lists more than 95,000 clones, 90% to 95% occurring once. The genes are TRBV19 and TRBJ2-7; TRBD2 matches at 8 bases. Sequenced sample: peripheral blood. This clonotype originated in a human donor in a cohort sampled during active COVID-19. The CDR3 is CASSIEIKGLVSEQYF. The CDR3 coding sequence is TGTGCCAGTAGTATAGAAATAAAGGGACTAGTCTCCGAGCAGTACTTC.